This T cell receptor beta chain came from a study of blood T cell repertoires in COVID-19. About the study: Samples representing acute and convalescent COVID-19 were sourced from the United States, Italy and Spain. The analysed material was cDNA or gDNA that came from T cells, B-cell-depleted T cells, or PBMCs.

Original analysis: The authors estimated nucleated cell counts from reference gene primer amplification. Assay: immunoSEQ multiplex PCR; the TCRdb copy retains only in-frame clones and omits some. Clone size and V and J calls were adopted from that table, with D and trimming inferred from the DNA. Of approximately 77,000 clones listed, about 80% were seen once; the top ten hold approximately 4.6%. Germline V lookup: CDR1 MNHEY, CDR2 SVGAGI. This CDR3 has 15 amino acids. V was shortened by 2 bases and J by 2 bases, with 11 bases between the two germline ends. The sequencing input was peripheral blood. The TCR was taken from a woman in her sixties or seventies with acute or convalescent COVID-19. The chain recombines TRBV6-5 with TRBJ2-3; a weak D match, TRBD2 (5 bases). The CDR3 region is CASSYSGGITDTQYF. CDR3 coding DNA: TGTGCCAGCAGTTACAGCGGTGGGATCACAGATACGCAGTATTTT.